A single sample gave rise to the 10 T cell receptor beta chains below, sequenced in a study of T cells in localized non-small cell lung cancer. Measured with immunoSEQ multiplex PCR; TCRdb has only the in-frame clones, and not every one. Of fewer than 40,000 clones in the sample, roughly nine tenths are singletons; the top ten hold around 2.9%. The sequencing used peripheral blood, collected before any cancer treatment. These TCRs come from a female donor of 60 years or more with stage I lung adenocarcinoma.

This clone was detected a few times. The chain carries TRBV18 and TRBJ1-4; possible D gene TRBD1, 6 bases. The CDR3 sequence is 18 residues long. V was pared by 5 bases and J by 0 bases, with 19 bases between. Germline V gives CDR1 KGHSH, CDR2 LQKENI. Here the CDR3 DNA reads TGTGCCAGCTCATTCCGGGACACACTATTTGCAACTAATGAAAAACTGTTTTTT. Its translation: CASSFRDTLFATNEKLFF.

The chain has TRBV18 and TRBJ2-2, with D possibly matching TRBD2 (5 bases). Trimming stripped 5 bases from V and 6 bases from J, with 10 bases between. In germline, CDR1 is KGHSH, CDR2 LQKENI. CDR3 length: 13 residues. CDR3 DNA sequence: TGTGCCAGCTCATCGGACTTCCCCGGGGAGCTGTTTTTT. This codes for CASSSDFPGELFF.

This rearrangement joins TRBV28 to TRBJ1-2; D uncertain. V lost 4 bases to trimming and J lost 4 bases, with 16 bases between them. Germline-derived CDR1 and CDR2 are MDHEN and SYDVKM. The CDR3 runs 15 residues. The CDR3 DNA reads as TGTGCCAGCAGTTCCCGGTCGACTAGGCCCTATGGCTACACCTTC. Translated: CASSSRSTRPYGYTF.

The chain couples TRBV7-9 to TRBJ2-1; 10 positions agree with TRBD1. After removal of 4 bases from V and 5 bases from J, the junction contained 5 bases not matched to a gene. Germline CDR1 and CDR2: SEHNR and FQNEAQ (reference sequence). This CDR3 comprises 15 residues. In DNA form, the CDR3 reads TGTGCCAGCAGCTCTCCCGGGACAGGGGACAATGAGCAGTTCTTC. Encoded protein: CASSSPGTGDNEQFF.

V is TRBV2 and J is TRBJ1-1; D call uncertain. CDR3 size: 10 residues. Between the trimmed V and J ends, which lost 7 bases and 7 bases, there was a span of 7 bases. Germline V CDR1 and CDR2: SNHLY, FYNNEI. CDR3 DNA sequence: TGTGCCAGCAATAAAGATGAAGCTTTCTTT. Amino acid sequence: CASNKDEAFF. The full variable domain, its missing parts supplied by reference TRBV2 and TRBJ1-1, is EPEVTQTPSHQVTQMGQEVILRCVPISNHLYFYWYRQILGQKVEFLVSFYNNEISEKSEIFDDQFSVERPDGSNFTLKIRSTKLEDSAMYFCASNKDEAFFGQGTRLTVV.

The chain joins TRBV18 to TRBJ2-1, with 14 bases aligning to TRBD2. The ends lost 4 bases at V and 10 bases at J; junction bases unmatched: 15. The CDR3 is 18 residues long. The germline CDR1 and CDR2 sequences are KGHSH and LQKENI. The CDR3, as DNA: TGTGCCAGCTCACTCCGGACTAGCGGGAGGATCTACAATGTGGAGCAGTTCTTC. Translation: CASSLRTSGRIYNVEQFF.

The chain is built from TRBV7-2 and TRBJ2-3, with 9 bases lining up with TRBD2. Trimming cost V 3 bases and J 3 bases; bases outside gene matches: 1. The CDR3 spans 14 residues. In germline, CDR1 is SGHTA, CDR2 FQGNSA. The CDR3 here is CASSFAGGTDTQYF. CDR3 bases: TGTGCCAGCAGCTTCGCGGGGGGGACAGATACGCAGTATTTT.

This CDR3 reads CASRDNTEAFF. Written as DNA, the CDR3 is TGTGCCAGCAGAGATAACACTGAAGCTTTCTTT. The V and J genes are TRBV6-1 and TRBJ1-1; D ambiguous. Germline CDR1 MNHNS, CDR2 SASEGT. Trimming pared 6 bases from V and 2 bases from J, leaving 4 bases between. This CDR3 region has 11 residues.

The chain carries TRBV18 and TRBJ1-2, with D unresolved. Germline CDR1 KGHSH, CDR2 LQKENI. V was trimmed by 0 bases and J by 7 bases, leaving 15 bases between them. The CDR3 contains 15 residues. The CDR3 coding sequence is TGTGCCAGCTCACCACCGTCGGGCCTAGGTACTGGCTACACCTTC. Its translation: CASSPPSGLGTGYTF.

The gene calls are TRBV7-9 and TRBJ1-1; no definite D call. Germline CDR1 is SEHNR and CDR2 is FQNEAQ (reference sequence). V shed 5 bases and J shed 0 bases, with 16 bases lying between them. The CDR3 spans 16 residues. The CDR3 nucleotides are TGTGCCAGCAGCCAACCAGGACTGCCCATGAACACTGAAGCTTTCTTT. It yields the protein CASSQPGLPMNTEAFF.